This T cell receptor (beta chain) was retrieved from a study of CD8+CD57+ T cells in acquired aplastic anemia. Looking at the study overall: Each DNA sample taken from sorted CD4+ and CD8+ cells came to about 3.4 ug on average.

From germline, CDR1 is SGHDN and CDR2 FVKESK. V dropped 1 base and J dropped 0 bases, with 18 bases sitting between them. This CDR3 spans 19 amino acids. There are a few counts of this clonotype. Profiling that covered TCR beta VDJ and CDR3 relied on genomic DNA as its template. Each CDR3 protein gets one entry after TCRdb re-called the reads with MiXCR. The sample shows roughly 500,000 distinct CDR3 sequences, less than 35% of them seen only once. Before being chosen for sequencing, patients had shown CD8+CD57+ cell expansion by flow cytometry. The sample was sorted CD4+, CD8+, or CD8+CD57+ T cells (not recorded which) from PBMCs. The sequence came from a human donor with aplastic anemia. The chain has TRBV14 and TRBJ1-4; D may be TRBD1 (6 bases). CDR3 DNA: TGTGCCAGCAGCCAAGTACCCAACACGACAGGTCCAACTAATGAAAAACTGTTTTTT. Its protein is CASSQVPNTTGPTNEKLFF.